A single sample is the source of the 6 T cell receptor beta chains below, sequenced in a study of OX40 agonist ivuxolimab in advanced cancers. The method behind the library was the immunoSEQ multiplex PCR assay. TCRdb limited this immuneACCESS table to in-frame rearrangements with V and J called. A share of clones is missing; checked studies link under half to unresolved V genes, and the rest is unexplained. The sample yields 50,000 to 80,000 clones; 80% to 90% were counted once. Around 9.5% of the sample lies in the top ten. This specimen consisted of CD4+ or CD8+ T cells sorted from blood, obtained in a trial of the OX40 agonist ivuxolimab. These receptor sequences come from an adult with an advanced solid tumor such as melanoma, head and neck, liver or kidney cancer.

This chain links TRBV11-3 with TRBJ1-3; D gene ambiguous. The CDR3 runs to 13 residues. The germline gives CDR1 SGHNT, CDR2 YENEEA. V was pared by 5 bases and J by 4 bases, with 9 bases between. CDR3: CASSRLEGNTIYF. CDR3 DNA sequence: TGTGCCAGCAGCAGGCTGGAGGGAAACACCATATATTTT.

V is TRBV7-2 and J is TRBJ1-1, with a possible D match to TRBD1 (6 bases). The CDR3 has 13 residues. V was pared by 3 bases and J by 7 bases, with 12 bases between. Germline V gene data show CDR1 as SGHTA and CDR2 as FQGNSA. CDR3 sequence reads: CASSFSGDNEAFF. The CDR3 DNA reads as TGTGCCAGCAGCTTTTCAGGGGATAATGAAGCTTTCTTT.

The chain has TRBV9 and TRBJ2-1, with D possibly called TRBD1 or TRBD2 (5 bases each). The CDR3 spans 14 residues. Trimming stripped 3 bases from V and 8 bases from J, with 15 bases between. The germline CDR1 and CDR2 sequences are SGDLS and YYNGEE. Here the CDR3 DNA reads TGTGCCAGCAGCGCGGGTTTACGGGACGATGAGCAGTTCTTC. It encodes CASSAGLRDDEQFF.

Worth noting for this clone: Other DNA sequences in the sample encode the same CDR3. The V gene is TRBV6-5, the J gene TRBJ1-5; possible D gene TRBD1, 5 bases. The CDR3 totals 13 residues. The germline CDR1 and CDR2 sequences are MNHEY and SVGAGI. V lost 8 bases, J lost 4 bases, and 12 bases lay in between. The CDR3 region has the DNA TGTGCCAGCGTTCAGGGCGTGAATCAGCCCCAGCATTTT. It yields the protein CASVQGVNQPQHF.

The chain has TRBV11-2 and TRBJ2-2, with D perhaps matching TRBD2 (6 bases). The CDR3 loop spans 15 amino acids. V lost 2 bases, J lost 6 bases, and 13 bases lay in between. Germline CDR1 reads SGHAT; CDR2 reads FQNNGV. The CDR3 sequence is CASSLLGGTAGELFF. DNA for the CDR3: TGTGCCAGCAGCTTACTGGGCGGGACTGCCGGGGAGCTGTTTTTT.

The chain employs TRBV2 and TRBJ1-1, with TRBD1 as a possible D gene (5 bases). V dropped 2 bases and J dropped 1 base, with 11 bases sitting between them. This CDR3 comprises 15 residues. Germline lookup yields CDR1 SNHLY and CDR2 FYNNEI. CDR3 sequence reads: CASSEMRRGNTEAFF. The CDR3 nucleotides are TGTGCCAGCAGTGAAATGAGGAGGGGGAACACTGAAGCTTTCTTT.